Below are 18 T cell receptor beta chains sequenced from a single sample in a study of T cell responses to AZD1222 COVID-19 vaccine. Generated by immunoSEQ multiplex PCR, the TCRdb table keeps only in-frame clones and is missing some. This sample has about 130,000 clones, with approximately 94% found just once. The input for sequencing was peripheral blood, taken on day 0 of AZD1222 vaccination. The source of these receptors is an adult in good health.

This rearrangement joins TRBV29-1 to TRBJ2-1; D gene uncertain. This CDR3 comprises 15 residues. Trimming removed 1 base from V and 0 bases from J, with 10 bases in between. Germline V lookup: CDR1 SQVTM, CDR2 ANQGSEA. The CDR3 DNA follows: TGCAGCGTTGAAGGCGCACTCCTCTCCTACAATGAGCAGTTCTTC. Amino acid sequence: CSVEGALLSYNEQFF.

The gene calls are TRBV9 and TRBJ2-3; D unclear. Trimming stripped 0 bases from V and 1 base from J, with 6 bases between. The CDR3 is made up of 14 amino acids. CDR1 and CDR2 (germline): SGDLS, YYNGEE. In DNA, the CDR3 is TGTGCCAGCAGCGTAGCGCCTGGCACAGATACGCAGTATTTT. Translated, it gives CASSVAPGTDTQYF.

The gene calls are TRBV30 and TRBJ1-3; unclear D gene. Trimming left V 4 bases short and J 2 bases short, with 6 bases between. The V gene's germline CDR1 is GTSNPN and CDR2 SVGIG (reference sequence). The CDR3 has 12 amino acids. As DNA, the CDR3 is TGTGCCTGGAAGATGACTGGAAACACCATATATTTT. It encodes CAWKMTGNTIYF.

This clone has more than one count but fewer than ten. Other DNA sequences in the same sample also yield this CDR3. This chain uses TRBV28 with TRBJ2-7; D is uncertain. This CDR3 contains 11 residues. V was pared by 3 bases and J by 5 bases, with 5 bases between. The germline V gene encodes CDR1 MDHEN and CDR2 SYDVKM. CDR3 loop: CASSFYHEQYF. The CDR3 DNA reads as TGTGCCAGCAGTTTCTACCACGAGCAGTACTTC.

The chain is built from TRBV10-3 and TRBJ2-1; unclear D gene. Looked up from germline, CDR1 is ENHRY and CDR2 is SYGVKD. V gave up 3 bases and J gave up 8 bases, with 8 bases separating them. CDR3 size: 12 residues. Written as DNA, the CDR3 is TGTGCCATCAGTGATACCGAGTATGAGCAGTTCTTC. Protein sequence: CAISDTEYEQFF.

The chain has TRBV27 and TRBJ2-7; D might be TRBD2 (6 bases). CDR1 is MNHEY, CDR2 SMNVEV, per germline (reference sequence). The CDR3 totals 14 residues. Trimming took 3 bases from V and 2 from J, leaving 11 bases between them. CDR3 nucleotide sequence: TGTGCCAGCAGTTTCCTCCGGGAGACCTACGAGCAGTACTTC. This codes for CASSFLRETYEQYF.

The chain employs TRBV7-2 and TRBJ1-2; unclear D gene. The germline V and J ends were trimmed by 3 bases and 0 bases, with 2 bases remaining between them. CDR1 is SGHTA and CDR2 is FQGNSA in the germline V gene. This CDR3 region has 12 residues. The CDR3 here is CASSFTNYGYTF. CDR3 bases: TGTGCCAGCAGCTTTACTAACTATGGCTACACCTTC.

The J gene is TRBJ1-2, the V gene TRBV5-4, with 7 bases matching TRBD1. V lost 4 bases, J lost 2 bases, and 8 bases stayed unmatched. The CDR3 covers 15 residues. Germline CDR1 SGHNT, CDR2 YYREEE (reference sequence). DNA of the CDR3: TGTGCCAGCAGCCCTCAGGACAGGCCCAACTATGGCTACACCTTC. Protein: CASSPQDRPNYGYTF. The full variable domain, its missing parts supplied by reference TRBV5-4 and TRBJ1-2, is ETGVTQSPTHLIKTRGQQVTLRCSSQSGHNTVSWYQQALGQGPQFIFQYYREEENGRGNFPPRFSGLQFPNYSSELNVNALELDDSALYLCASSPQDRPNYGYTFGSGTRLTVV.

The J gene is TRBJ2-5, the V gene TRBV28; D is undetermined. The V and J ends lost 3 bases and 5 bases respectively, with 10 bases between them. This CDR3 has 13 amino acids. The V gene's germline CDR1 is MDHEN and CDR2 SYDVKM. The CDR3 region has the DNA TGTGCCAGCAGTTTGTCCTCCGGGGAGACCCAGTACTTC. Protein product: CASSLSSGETQYF.

The J gene is TRBJ1-1, the V gene TRBV28; D is perhaps TRBD1 (5 bases). Trimming pared 6 bases from V and 3 bases from J, leaving 8 bases between. Germline V lookup: CDR1 MDHEN, CDR2 SYDVKM. CDR3 size: 12 residues. The CDR3 sequence: CASRKGYTEAFF. CDR3 sequence (DNA): TGTGCCAGCAGAAAGGGGTACACTGAAGCTTTCTTT.

The J gene is TRBJ1-1, the V gene TRBV7-2; a possible D gene is TRBD1 (5 bases). Germline V gene data show CDR1 as SGHTA and CDR2 as FQGNSA. V was clipped by 5 bases and J by 12 bases, with 22 bases between them. This CDR3 is 14 amino acids long. CDR3 coding DNA: TGTGCCAGCAGCCAAGGGGCCCAAAGACGTAATACTTTCTTT. Translated, it gives CASSQGAQRRNTFF. The full variable domain, its missing parts supplied by reference TRBV7-2 and TRBJ1-1, is GAGVSQSPSNKVTEKGKDVELRCDPISGHTALYWYRQSLGQGLEFLIYFQGNSAPDKSGLPSDRFSAERTGGSVSTLTIQRTQQEDSAVYLCASSQGAQRRNTFFGQGTRLTVV.

This clone was seen only a few times. Other DNA variants within this sample encode the same CDR3. This chain links TRBV12-3 or TRBV12-4 with TRBJ1-2; the D is unclear. V was cut by 1 base and J by 7 bases, with 4 bases left in between. This CDR3 has 11 residues. Written as DNA, the CDR3 is TGTGCCAGCAGTTTAGGGGGTGGCTACACCTTC. It encodes CASSLGGGYTF.

The chain has TRBV6-5 and TRBJ1-5; tentative D call: TRBD1 (5 bases). The CDR3 loop spans 15 amino acids. V was cut by 6 bases and J by 3 bases, with 15 bases left in between. Germline lookup yields CDR1 MNHEY and CDR2 SVGAGI. CDR3 loop: CASSDRDQSNQPQHF. Here the CDR3 DNA reads TGTGCCAGCAGCGATCGGGACCAATCCAATCAGCCCCAGCATTTT.

The J gene is TRBJ1-1, the V gene TRBV5-1; D might be TRBD1 (5 bases). The CDR3 runs 16 residues. Germline CDR1 and CDR2: SGHRS and YFSETQ. V lost 4 bases and J 4 bases, leaving 20 bases between the germline ends. The DNA of the CDR3 is TGCGCCAGCAGCCTGGGGAGCGGTACGAGGGGCACTGAAGCTTTCTTT. This sequence encodes CASSLGSGTRGTEAFF.

V is TRBV7-9 and J is TRBJ1-2; the D is unclear. CDR3 length: 14 amino acids. The germline CDR1 and CDR2 sequences are SEHNR and FQNEAQ (reference sequence). V dropped 1 base and J dropped 0 bases, with 6 bases sitting between them. CDR3 sequence: CASSLGRPNYGYTF. DNA for the CDR3: TGTGCCAGCAGCTTAGGCAGGCCTAACTATGGCTACACCTTC.

V usage is TRBV6-5 and J usage is TRBJ2-5; D might be TRBD1 (6 bases). The CDR3 is 12 residues long. V lost 6 bases to trimming and J lost 5 bases, with 10 bases between them. The germline V gene has CDR1 MNHEY and CDR2 SVGAGI. The CDR3 bases are TGTGCCAGCAGCCGGGACACGGAGACCCAGTACTTC. It specifies CASSRDTETQYF.

The V and J genes are TRBV4-2 and TRBJ2-7; a weak D match, TRBD2 (5 bases). Trimming shortened V by 1 base and J by 1 base, and 8 bases separated the two germline ends. CDR3 length: 14 amino acids. Germline V gene sequence: CDR1 LGHNA, CDR2 YNFKEQ. CDR3 sequence: CASSQAGKSYEQYF. CDR3 in DNA: TGTGCCAGCAGCCAAGCCGGGAAGTCCTACGAGCAGTACTTC.

The chain combines TRBV6-5 with TRBJ2-7; 12 nucleotides agree with TRBD2. The CDR3 spans 15 residues. Germline lookup yields CDR1 MNHEY and CDR2 SVGAGI. V trimming: 6 bases; J trimming: 6 bases; junction bases outside the gene matches: 9. The CDR3 sequence is CASRPGTSGWGEQYF. As DNA, the CDR3 is TGTGCCAGCAGGCCCGGGACTAGCGGGTGGGGCGAGCAGTACTTC.